This T cell receptor beta chain comes out of a study of T cell repertoires in cytomegalovirus infection. Whole-study context: It was the public TCR beta signatures that indicated both CMV infection and matching HLA type.

This clonotype was picked up a small number of times. Its antigen is undetermined. TCRdb re-called the reads with MiXCR, one entry per CDR3 protein. There are hundreds of thousands of distinct CDR3 sequences in the sample; approximately 8.9% occur only once, and around 2.6% lies in the top ten. Overall study findings and caveats: The ex vivo response was dominated by HLA-C-restricted CMV-specific TCR beta clonotypes. Of the TCR beta families, the public ones yielded a cumulative frequency that identified carriers of CMV plus the relevant HLA.

The CDR3 totals 15 residues. Germline CDR1 SGHNT, CDR2 YYREEE (reference sequence). Losses at the gene ends were 0 bases for V and 9 bases for J; bases not matched to a gene: 5. Sequencing used PBMCs. The V call is TRBV5-4, the J call TRBJ2-6; 8 bases are shared with TRBD1. This sequence was found in a human donor in good health (CMV status not recorded). Some clones in this sample may be carry-over from other donors' samples. CDR3 in DNA: TGTGCCAGCAGCTTGGCGGACAGGGCCCTCAACGTCCTGACTTTC. Amino acids: CASSLADRALNVLTF.